This TCR beta chain was sequenced in a study of blood T cell repertoires in COVID-19. V was shortened by 3 bases and J by 2 bases, with 14 bases between the two germline ends. The V gene's germline CDR1 is MGHRA and CDR2 YSYEKL. The CDR3 length is 16 residues. Profiling relied on immunoSEQ multiplex PCR, and the TCRdb table lists in-frame clones only, not all of them. This table holds 350,000 to 550,000 clones, 75% to 90% found once. The TCR was taken from a young man who had recovered from COVID-19. Sequences were obtained from PBMCs or T cells enriched from blood (not recorded which). The chain combines TRBV4-1 with TRBJ2-1; possibly TRBD1 for D (5 bases). The CDR3 bases are TGCGCCAGCAGCCAGTCGTTTAGGGGTCCCTACAATGAGCAGTTCTTC. As protein: CASSQSFRGPYNEQFF.